These 30 T cell receptor beta chains came from one sample sequenced in a study of OX40 agonist ivuxolimab in advanced cancers. This table comes from immunoSEQ multiplex PCR, and its TCRdb copy is limited to in-frame clones, with some not included. This sample has more than 55,000 clones, with roughly 91% found just once. The sample was CD4+ or CD8+ T cells sorted from blood, taken in a trial of the OX40 agonist ivuxolimab. The receptors shown here come from an adult with an advanced solid tumor such as melanoma, head and neck, liver or kidney cancer.

The chain couples TRBV27 to TRBJ1-2; TRBD1 is a possible D gene (6 bases). The V gene's germline CDR1 is MNHEY and CDR2 SMNVEV (reference sequence). V was pared by 5 bases and J by 4 bases, with 20 bases between. The CDR3 has 16 amino acids. CDR3 region: CASSAIQGGGIYGYTF. The DNA of the CDR3 is TGTGCCAGCAGTGCCATTCAGGGAGGGGGGATCTATGGCTACACCTTC.

This sequence joins TRBV6-5 and TRBJ1-2; tentative D call: TRBD1 (5 bases). The CDR3 sequence is 12 residues long. Per the germline V gene, CDR1 is MNHEY and CDR2 is SVGAGI. The CDR3: CVSVGYNRGYTF. The CDR3 DNA reads TGTGTCTCTGTGGGCTACAACAGGGGCTACACCTTC.

This clone was seen just once. The chain is built from TRBV10-2 and TRBJ2-3; tentatively, D is TRBD1 (6 bases). Per the germline V gene, CDR1 is WSHSY and CDR2 is SAAADI. This CDR3 contains 13 residues. The ends were cut back, 8 bases at V and 3 bases at J, with 12 bases in the middle. The CDR3 DNA reads as TGCGCCAGCCTCCTGAGGGGGACAGATACGCAGTATTTT. Its translation: CASLLRGTDTQYF.

J is TRBJ2-6 and V is TRBV30; D is possibly TRBD2 (7 bases). V was clipped by 0 bases and J by 2 bases, with 8 bases between them. Germline V gene sequence: CDR1 GTSNPN, CDR2 SVGIG (reference sequence). This CDR3 is 15 amino acids long. Here the CDR3 DNA reads TGTGCCTGGAGTGTAGGGGGGGCTGGGGCCAACGTCCTGACTTTC. This gives the protein CAWSVGGAGANVLTF.

This clone came up once. The chain has TRBV18 and TRBJ2-5; unclear D gene. Trimming removed 5 bases from V and 1 base from J, with 2 bases in between. Germline CDR1 reads KGHSH; CDR2 reads LQKENI. This CDR3 comprises 11 residues. Here the CDR3 DNA reads TGTGCCAGCTCATTCCAAGAGACCCAGTACTTC. Encoded protein: CASSFQETQYF.

The V gene is TRBV28, the J gene TRBJ1-4, with TRBD1 identical over 7 bases. CDR1 and CDR2 (germline): MDHEN, SYDVKM. This CDR3 spans 15 amino acids. V shed 5 bases and J 0 bases; nucleotides not matched to a gene: 3. DNA of the CDR3: TGTGCCAGCAGTGGACAGGATCCAACTAATGAAAAACTGTTTTTT. Translated: CASSGQDPTNEKLFF. The full variable domain, with the rest looked up from reference TRBV28 and TRBJ1-4, is DVKVTQSSRYLVKRTGEKVFLECVQDMDHENMFWYRQDPGLGLRLIYFSYDVKMKEKGDIPEGYSVSREKKERFSLILESASTNQTSMYLCASSGQDPTNEKLFFGSGTQLSVL.

The chain combines TRBV30 with TRBJ1-2; D remains unclear. Germline V gives CDR1 GTSNPN, CDR2 SVGIG (reference sequence). V was cut by 4 bases and J by 8 bases, with 17 bases left in between. The CDR3 is made up of 13 amino acids. The CDR3 DNA follows: TGTGCCTGGAAGGCGCCCCATGGAGGGGGCTACACCTTC. This codes for CAWKAPHGGGYTF.

V gene TRBV6-1 combines with J gene TRBJ2-1, with TRBD1 matching 8 bases. This CDR3 has 15 residues. V shed 7 bases, J shed 4 bases, and the junction held 9 bases outside the gene matches. Germline V gene sequence: CDR1 MNHNS, CDR2 SASEGT. The CDR3 sequence: CASNRAGTGYNEQFF. The CDR3 nucleotides are TGTGCCAGCAATAGGGCCGGGACAGGTTACAATGAGCAGTTCTTC.

V and J are TRBV7-2 and TRBJ2-7; TRBD1 matches at 8 bases. The CDR3 is made up of 15 amino acids. V lost 5 bases and J lost 0; bases outside the gene matches: 6. Germline V gene sequence: CDR1 SGHTA, CDR2 FQGNSA. The CDR3 DNA is TGTGCCAGCAGCGCCGACAGGGGATTCTCCTACGAGCAGTACTTC. Protein sequence: CASSADRGFSYEQYF.

This clone occurred once. V usage is TRBV29-1 and J usage is TRBJ2-3; 12 bases match TRBD2. The CDR3 is made up of 17 amino acids. V dropped 6 bases and J dropped 1; count of bases not matched to a gene: 11. Germline CDR1 SQVTM, CDR2 ANQGSEA. This CDR3 is CSVGGLAGGRGTDTQYF. The CDR3 DNA reads TGCAGCGTGGGGGGACTAGCGGGCGGGCGGGGCACAGATACGCAGTATTTT.

V is TRBV29-1 and J is TRBJ2-1; the D is unclear. The CDR3 is made up of 13 amino acids. The V gene lost 2 bases and the J gene lost 5 bases, with 10 bases spanning the gap. CDR1 is SQVTM and CDR2 is ANQGSEA in the germline V gene. The CDR3 is CSVEISRDNEQFF. In nucleotides, the CDR3 is TGCAGCGTTGAAATCAGCAGAGACAATGAGCAGTTCTTC.

V and J are TRBV4-1 and TRBJ2-5; 7 bases line up with TRBD2. The CDR3 loop spans 16 amino acids. Losses at the gene ends were 0 bases for V and 3 bases for J; bases not matched to a gene: 7. Germline CDR1 is MGHRA and CDR2 is YSYEKL. Written as DNA, the CDR3 is TGCGCCAGCAGCCAAGATCGGGGAGGGGTCAAAGAGACCCAGTACTTC. As protein: CASSQDRGGVKETQYF.

The chain recombines TRBV15 with TRBJ1-2; TRBD1 agrees at 7 bases. Per germline, CDR1 LNHNV and CDR2 YYDKDF (reference sequence). This CDR3 region has 12 residues. The V segment lost 8 bases and the J segment 4 bases; nucleotides outside the gene matches: 4. As DNA, the CDR3 is TGTGCCACCCGAGGGGGCGTCTATGGCTACACCTTC. It translates to CATRGGVYGYTF.

This clone was recorded only once. This sequence joins TRBV18 and TRBJ2-1; D may match TRBD1 or TRBD2 (5 bases each). Germline loops: CDR1 KGHSH, CDR2 LQKENI. V lost 3 bases to trimming and J lost 0 bases, with 12 bases between them. CDR3 length: 16 amino acids. The CDR3 reads CASSPRSGSSYNEQFF. In DNA form, the CDR3 reads TGTGCCAGCTCACCTCGATCAGGGAGCTCCTACAATGAGCAGTTCTTC.

This sequence joins TRBV21-1 and TRBJ1-5; the table assigns TRBD1, which was not confirmed against the DNA. TRBV21-1 is a pseudogene segment. The length of the CDR3 is 13 residues. This CDR3 is CASSKQGYQPQHF. In nucleotides, the CDR3 is TGTGCCAGCAGCAAACAGGGATATCAGCCCCAGCATTTT.

Only a few counts were recorded for this clone. The genes are TRBV4-3 and TRBJ2-5, with 11 bases aligning to TRBD1. V was pared by 4 bases and J by 4 bases, with 8 bases of the junction left unmatched. CDR3 length equals 16 residues. The germline V gene encodes CDR1 LGHNA and CDR2 YSLEER. The CDR3 is CASSPRTGGGGETQYF. Here the CDR3 DNA reads TGCGCCAGCAGCCCTCGGACAGGGGGCGGAGGAGAGACCCAGTACTTC.

This chain uses TRBV6-1 with TRBJ2-7, with 12 nucleotides matching TRBD1. V lost 6 bases and J lost 6; bases outside the gene matches: 6. CDR1 is MNHNS, CDR2 SASEGT, per germline. CDR3 length: 14 amino acids. CDR3 coding DNA: TGTGCCAGCAGCTTGGGACAGGGGGCGTCCGAGCAGTACTTC. Amino acids: CASSLGQGASEQYF.

This rearrangement joins TRBV2 to TRBJ1-1, with 7 bases matching TRBD1. This CDR3 is built from 15 residues. Trimming cost V 1 base and J 7 bases; bases outside gene matches: 9. Germline loops: CDR1 SNHLY, CDR2 FYNNEI. In DNA, the CDR3 is TGTGCCAGCAGTGAAGGGGGCAGGGGGTTTGGTGAAGCTTTCTTT. It encodes CASSEGGRGFGEAFF.

The chain recombines TRBV6-1 with TRBJ1-1; D is unclear. Trimming left V 10 bases short and J 0 bases short, with 6 bases between. Germline CDR1 and CDR2: MNHNS and SASEGT. This CDR3 is built from 11 residues. The CDR3 bases are TGTGCCACCATAATGAACACTGAAGCTTTCTTT. Translated, it gives CATIMNTEAFF.

The CDR3 coding sequence is TGTGCCAGCAGCTTAGTTCGGGCACAAGAGACCCAGTACTTC. Translation gives CASSLVRAQETQYF. This chain uses TRBV7-9 with TRBJ2-5; D remains unclear. Germline V gene lookup returns CDR1 SEHNR and CDR2 FQNEAQ (reference sequence). V lost 1 base, J lost 2 bases, and 8 bases lay in between. The CDR3 sequence is 14 residues long.

The chain links TRBV7-6 to TRBJ2-2; D might be TRBD2 (5 bases). The V gene lost 1 base and the J gene lost 6 bases, with 12 bases spanning the gap. The germline V gene encodes CDR1 SGHVS and CDR2 FNYEAQ. This CDR3 region has 15 residues. The CDR3 coding sequence is TGTGCCAGCAGCTTAGTGAGGGATGGGGCCGGGGAGCTGTTTTTT. Its protein product is CASSLVRDGAGELFF. The variable domain in full, with the rest retrieved from reference TRBV7-6 and TRBJ2-2, is GAGVSQSPRYKVTKRGQDVALRCDPISGHVSLYWYRQALGQGPEFLTYFNYEAQQDKSGLPNDRFSAERPEGSISTLTIQRTEQRDSAMYRCASSLVRDGAGELFFGEGSRLTVL.

This clone came up once. The chain has TRBV19 and TRBJ2-7, with 15 bases identical to TRBD2. The V and J ends lost 5 bases and 2 bases, in that order; junction bases with no gene match: 4. The CDR3 has 16 amino acids. Looked up from germline, CDR1 is LNHDA and CDR2 is SQIVND (reference sequence). The CDR3 spells CASSLRTSGRAYEQYF. For the CDR3, the DNA is TGTGCCAGTAGTCTTAGGACTAGCGGGAGGGCCTACGAGCAGTACTTC.

This clone was detected only a few times. The genes are TRBV11-2 and TRBJ2-2; 8 nucleotides agree with TRBD1. V was pared by 6 bases and J by 0 bases, with 9 bases of the junction left unmatched. The CDR3 sequence is 17 residues long. The germline V gene encodes CDR1 SGHAT and CDR2 FQNNGV. CDR3 in DNA: TGTGCCAGCAGTAGAGCACTGACAGGGGCGAACACCGGGGAGCTGTTTTTT. Translating gives CASSRALTGANTGELFF.

The V gene is TRBV6-1, the J gene TRBJ2-4; D uncertain. The V end was cut by 5 bases, the J end by 8 bases, with 7 bases between. Per germline, CDR1 MNHNS and CDR2 SASEGT. This CDR3 contains 11 residues. The CDR3 nucleotides are TGTGCCAGCAGTCGGGTTGACATTCAGTACTTC. This codes for CASSRVDIQYF.

V and J are TRBV10-2 and TRBJ2-2; possible D gene TRBD1, 5 bases. V gave up 5 bases and J gave up 3 bases, with 7 bases separating them. Germline V gives CDR1 WSHSY, CDR2 SAAADI. The CDR3 has 13 residues. The DNA of the CDR3 is TGCGCCAGCAGTCTCAGGGACACCGGGGAGCTGTTTTTT. It translates to CASSLRDTGELFF.

The CDR3 region is CASSQGVGGSSYEQYF. In nucleotides, the CDR3 is TGTGCCAGCAGCCAGGGGGTGGGCGGGAGCTCCTACGAGCAGTACTTC. This chain connects TRBV4-2 to TRBJ2-7; TRBD2 matches 7 bases. This CDR3 is built from 16 residues. Trimming at V came to 3 bases and at J to 0 bases, leaving 8 bases not matched to a gene. Germline V gene lookup returns CDR1 LGHNA and CDR2 YNFKEQ.

This chain connects TRBV4-1 to TRBJ1-6; TRBD1 might be the D (5 bases). The germline CDR1 and CDR2 sequences are MGHRA and YSYEKL. V dropped 3 bases and J dropped 7 bases, with 19 bases sitting between them. This CDR3 region has 17 residues. The CDR3 protein is CASSHPSRQPINSPLHF. CDR3 coding DNA: TGCGCCAGCAGCCATCCCTCCCGACAGCCTATCAATTCACCCCTCCACTTT.

The chain is built from TRBV4-2 and TRBJ1-3; D is ambiguous. Trimming pared 1 base from V and 1 base from J, leaving 2 bases between. This CDR3 spans 13 amino acids. Germline assignment: CDR1 LGHNA and CDR2 YNFKEQ. Here the CDR3 reads CASSQVSGNTIYF. CDR3 in DNA: TGTGCCAGCAGCCAAGTTTCTGGAAACACCATATATTTT.

The chain has TRBV7-7 and TRBJ2-3, with TRBD1 matching 10 bases. Trimming at V came to 5 bases and at J to 3 bases, leaving 5 bases not matched to a gene. This CDR3 spans 15 amino acids. CDR1 and CDR2 from the germline V gene are SSHAT and FNYEAQ (reference sequence). CDR3 coding DNA: TGTGCCAGCAGCCCGGACAGGGGGATGACAGATACGCAGTATTTT. This codes for CASSPDRGMTDTQYF.

The rearrangement joins TRBV7-3 to TRBJ2-2; no firm D call. The germline gives CDR1 SGHTA, CDR2 FQGTGA. This CDR3 has 13 residues. Trimming cost V 6 bases and J 4 bases, with 9 bases left between them. The CDR3 coding sequence is TGTGCCAGCAGTTTCTCAAGCACCGGGGAGCTGTTTTTT. Translating it yields CASSFSSTGELFF.